The next 22 T cell receptor beta chains were all read from a single sample in a study of blood T cells in healthy people across ages. The use of a sample-barcoded 5' primer and a J-beta primer mix characterized a second PCR of roughly 7 to 12 cycles. Each CDR3 protein gets one entry after TCRdb re-called the 5' RACE reads with MiXCR. The sample has 1.2 million to 1.5 million distinct CDR3 sequences, about 40% seen once; the top ten hold roughly 8.2%. The material sequenced was blood. The receptor source for this set is a woman aged 18-29 years in good health.

The V call is TRBV27, the J call TRBJ2-7, with TRBD1 identical over 8 bases. The CDR3 extends over 15 amino acids. With 4 bases clipped from V and 3 bases from J, the junction kept 8 bases outside the gene matches. Per germline, CDR1 MNHEY and CDR2 SMNVEV (reference sequence). The CDR3 loop reads CASSSRDRLGYEQYF. In DNA form, the CDR3 reads TGTGCCAGCAGTTCCCGGGACAGGTTGGGCTACGAGCAGTACTTC.

The sample holds one count of this clonotype. The gene calls are TRBV7-2 and TRBJ2-7; perhaps TRBD2 as D (6 bases). CDR3 length: 16 residues. V was trimmed by 1 base and J by 2 bases, leaving 15 bases between them. Germline values: CDR1 SGHTA, CDR2 FQGNSA. The CDR3 DNA reads TGTGCCAGCAGCTTAGGACCAAGCGGGTCGGCCTACGAGCAGTACTTC. As protein: CASSLGPSGSAYEQYF.

This clonotype has a handful of counts. This sequence joins TRBV2 and TRBJ1-1; D remains ambiguous. In germline, CDR1 is SNHLY, CDR2 FYNNEI. Trimming cost V 10 bases and J 10 bases, with 13 bases left between them. The CDR3 sequence is 10 residues long. The CDR3 DNA is TGTGCCAACACTCGGAAGGGAGCTTTCTTT. It translates to CANTRKGAFF.

This CDR3 is CASSRSGQGLGYTF. The CDR3 bases are TGTGCCAGCAGCCGATCGGGACAGGGGCTAGGCTACACCTTC. The chain employs TRBV3-1 and TRBJ1-2, with 10 bases lining up with TRBD1. This CDR3 has 14 residues. The junction had 7 bases not matched to a gene; V was cut back by 4 bases and J by 8 bases. Per germline, CDR1 LGHDT and CDR2 YNNKEL (reference sequence).

V and J are TRBV10-3 and TRBJ2-3, with D possibly being TRBD1 or TRBD2 (5 bases each). V lost 7 bases and J 0 bases, leaving 35 bases between the germline ends. The CDR3 loop spans 22 amino acids. The V gene's germline CDR1 is ENHRY and CDR2 SYGVKD. The CDR3 region has the DNA TGTGCCATCACTGGGGGATGCCTAGCACAGATACGGAATATGCCTAGCACAGATACGCAGTATTTT. Its translation: CAITGGCLAQIRNMPSTDTQYF.

This chain links TRBV5-5 with TRBJ1-4; 10 bases fit TRBD1. The V segment lost 8 bases and the J segment 2 bases; nucleotides outside the gene matches: 6. The CDR3 consists of 15 residues. The V gene's germline CDR1 is SGHKS and CDR2 YYEKEE (reference sequence). Written as DNA, the CDR3 is TGTGCCAGTTCGACAGGGGGCACTACTAATGAAAAACTGTTTTTT. Encoded protein: CASSTGGTTNEKLFF.

Turning to this clonotype: An end of the junction does not agree with germline; a read error may underlie this. The chain recombines TRBV4-2 with TRBJ2-1; 11 bases align to TRBD1. This CDR3 spans 18 amino acids. The V gene's germline CDR1 is LGHNA and CDR2 YNFKEQ. The DNA for the CDR3 is TGTGCCAGCAGCCAAGCCGGGACAGGGGGTCACTCCTACAACGAGCAGTTCTTC. Translation: CASSQAGTGGHSYNEQFF.

This clonotype was seen more than once but under ten times. The chain links TRBV21-1 to TRBJ2-5. The J call may be incorrect, as the DNA end agrees better with TRBJ2-7. TRBV21-1 is shown as a pseudogene. The CDR3 contains 15 residues. CDR3 amino acids: CASSKNRLTRDEQYF. Written as DNA, the CDR3 is TGTGCCAGCAGCAAAAACCGTCTTACGCGCGACGAGCAGTACTTC.

CDR3 protein: CASSRRQGMNFSYEQYF. CDR3 DNA: TGTGCCAGCAGTCGCCGGCAGGGCATGAACTTTTCCTACGAGCAGTACTTC. The V and J genes are TRBV6-1 and TRBJ2-7; D may be TRBD1 (5 bases). The CDR3 covers 17 residues. The germline V and J ends were trimmed by 5 bases and 1 base, with 21 bases remaining between them. CDR1 is MNHNS and CDR2 is SASEGT in the germline V gene.

In its sample, this clonotype was seen a few times. The chain is built from TRBV5-1 and TRBJ2-5; D tentatively fits TRBD1 or TRBD2 (5 bases each). The CDR3 covers 13 residues. V dropped 5 bases and J dropped 3 bases, with 11 bases sitting between them. In germline, CDR1 is SGHRS, CDR2 YFSETQ. This CDR3 is CASRGVLEETQYF. DNA of the CDR3: TGCGCCAGCAGGGGGGTATTGGAAGAGACCCAGTACTTC.

The chain has TRBV6-5 and TRBJ1-2; TRBD1 matches at 7 bases. Germline CDR1 and CDR2: MNHEY and SVGAGI. V shed 8 bases, J shed 3 bases, and the junction held 6 bases outside the gene matches. CDR3 size: 13 residues. The CDR3 DNA is TGTGCCAGCCGAGGGGGCGCCGACTATGGCTACACCTTC. Translating gives CASRGGADYGYTF.

The J gene is TRBJ1-2, the V gene TRBV20-1; D not certain. CDR1 and CDR2 (germline): DFQATT, SNEGSKA (reference sequence). This CDR3 is 16 amino acids long. The V and J ends lost 3 bases and 4 bases respectively, with 21 bases between them. CDR3 in amino acids: CSARAAGSGRGYGYTF. Here the CDR3 DNA reads TGCAGTGCTAGGGCCGCGGGCAGCGGGCGTGGCTATGGCTACACCTTC.

This clonotype was recorded many times. The chain uses TRBV25-1 and TRBJ2-7; D not resolved. V was pared by 4 bases and J by 5 bases, with 9 bases between. The CDR3 sequence is 12 residues long. CDR1 and CDR2 (germline): MGHDK, SYGVNS. In DNA, the CDR3 is TGTGCCAGCAGTGGAACAGCGCACGAGCAGTACTTC. It translates to CASSGTAHEQYF.

V and J are TRBV12-3 or TRBV12-4 and TRBJ1-1, with 7 bases aligning to TRBD1. V gave up 5 bases and J gave up 8 bases; unmatched junction bases: 5. This CDR3 has 12 amino acids. CDR3: CASSHTGAEAFF. The CDR3 coding sequence is TGTGCCAGCAGTCACACAGGGGCCGAAGCTTTCTTT.

This clonotype was seen a handful of times. The chain recombines TRBV7-9 with TRBJ1-4; 9 bases map to TRBD1. Losses at the gene ends were 4 bases for V and 1 base for J; bases not matched to a gene: 4. In germline, CDR1 is SEHNR, CDR2 FQNEAQ (reference sequence). This CDR3 is 16 amino acids long. CDR3 DNA: TGTGCCAGCAGCTCCAGACAGGGGGGAACTAATGAAAAACTGTTTTTT. Protein product: CASSSRQGGTNEKLFF. Supplemented by reference TRBV7-9 and TRBJ1-4, the full variable domain reads DTGVSQNPRHKITKRGQNVTFRCDPISEHNRLYWYRQTLGQGPEFLTYFQNEAQLEKSRLLSDRFSAERPKGSFSTLEIQRTEQGDSAMYLCASSSRQGGTNEKLFFGSGTQLSVL.

This rearrangement joins TRBV9 to TRBJ2-7, with 8 bases lining up with TRBD1. The CDR3 extends over 14 amino acids. Unmatched junction bases numbered 7, after V lost 2 bases and J lost 6 bases. Looked up from germline, CDR1 is SGDLS and CDR2 is YYNGEE. CDR3 nucleotides: TGTGCCAGCAGCGTTGGGACAGGAGCCTGCGAGCAGTACTTC. It encodes CASSVGTGACEQYF.

V gene TRBV12-3 or TRBV12-4 combines with J gene TRBJ1-1, with no clear D. The length of the CDR3 is 14 residues. Trimming took 8 bases from V and 2 from J, leaving 15 bases between them. The CDR3 DNA is TGTGCCAGCGGATCTACATCGGACAACACTGAAGCTTTCTTT. It encodes CASGSTSDNTEAFF.

V is TRBV20-1 and J is TRBJ2-7; 10 bases fit TRBD1. The ends lost 3 bases at V and 3 bases at J; junction bases unmatched: 8. Per the germline V gene, CDR1 is DFQATT and CDR2 is SNEGSKA (reference sequence). This CDR3 has 15 amino acids. The CDR3 reads CSASFPGQGFYEQYF. The CDR3 coding sequence is TGCAGTGCTAGTTTTCCGGGACAGGGGTTCTACGAGCAGTACTTC.

V is TRBV11-2 and J is TRBJ2-7; D not resolved. Germline values: CDR1 SGHAT, CDR2 FQNNGV. The V gene lost 3 bases and the J gene lost 0 bases, with 9 bases spanning the gap. This CDR3 is built from 14 residues. The CDR3 here is CASSFGFNSYEQYF. The CDR3 DNA reads as TGTGCCAGCAGCTTCGGCTTCAACTCCTACGAGCAGTACTTC.

This chain uses TRBV7-6 with TRBJ1-2, with 9 bases aligning to TRBD1. J lost 10 bases, V lost 6 bases, and 15 bases had no gene match. The CDR3 totals 15 residues. CDR1 is SGHVS, CDR2 FNYEAQ, per germline. The CDR3 nucleotides read TGTGCCAGCAGTGCGGGACAGGGATTACCTCAACACTACACCTTC. This gives the protein CASSAGQGLPQHYTF.

The rearrangement joins TRBV5-5 to TRBJ2-7, with 9 bases identical to TRBD2. From germline, CDR1 is SGHKS and CDR2 YYEKEE (reference sequence). The CDR3 totals 16 residues. Trimming cost V 4 bases and J 3 bases; bases outside gene matches: 11. CDR3 residues: CASSTLLAGGGYEQYF. The DNA for the CDR3 is TGTGCCAGCAGCACACTACTAGCGGGTGGGGGCTACGAGCAGTACTTC. Drawing the rest from reference TRBV5-5 and TRBJ2-7, the complete variable domain is DAGVTQSPTHLIKTRGQQVTLRCSPISGHKSVSWYQQVLGQGPQFIFQYYEKEERGRGNFPDRFSARQFPNYSSELNVNALLLGDSALYLCASSTLLAGGGYEQYFGPGTRLTVT.

This clonotype was counted only a few times. The CDR3 region has the DNA TGTGCCAGCAGGGGACCGAATCAGGGTGAGCAGTTCTTC. Translated, it gives CASRGPNQGEQFF. This sequence joins TRBV6-5 and TRBJ2-1; D assignment may be TRBD1 or TRBD2 (5 bases each). Per germline, CDR1 MNHEY and CDR2 SVGAGI. The CDR3 totals 13 residues. V lost 6 bases and J lost 9, with 15 bases in between.